The rows below give T cell receptor beta chains drawn from one sample of a study of shared clonotypes between healthy human individuals. The assay was immunoSEQ multiplex PCR, and TCRdb's table has in-frame clones only and misses some. The sample has fewer than 1.6 million clones, about 98.5% seen once; the top ten hold 0.36%. The sequenced sample consisted of naive CD4+ T cells sorted from blood. All receptors derive from a man aged 30-40 years in good health. CDR3s include the opening cysteine and the closing phenylalanine or tryptophan. The D gene is left open where the match is weak. Expanded clones get a size class; other rows say once, few or many, or leave the size out.

cdr3_aa	cdr3_nt	d_call	v_call	j_call	clone_size
CASSPPGPYEQYF	TGTGCCAGCTCACCACCGGGCCCCTACGAGCAGTACTTC	-	TRBV18	TRBJ2-7	-
CASSLYQLSYEQYF	TGTGCCAGCAGTTTATATCAGTTATCCTACGAGCAGTACTTC	-	TRBV28	TRBJ2-7	-
CASSPLTATETQYF	TGTGCCAGCAGCCCCCTGACGGCAACAGAGACCCAGTACTTC	-	TRBV7-2	TRBJ2-5	-
CASSPADRITDTQYF	TGTGCCAGCTCACCAGCGGACCGAATCACAGATACGCAGTATTTT	-	TRBV18	TRBJ2-3	-
CASSISGHGYTF	TGTGCCAGCAGTATATCAGGTCACGGCTACACCTTC	-	TRBV28	TRBJ1-2	-
CASSYLLKTSPYEQYF	TGTGCCAGCAGTTACTTGTTAAAGACTAGTCCCTACGAGCAGTACTTC	-	TRBV6-5	TRBJ2-7	-
CASSHLGLAAARTSYNEQFF	TGTGCCAGTAGTCACTTAGGACTAGCAGCTGCTCGGACCTCCTACAATGAGCAGTTCTTC	TRBD2	TRBV19	TRBJ2-1	-
CASSLRQGPYNEQFF	TGTGCCAGCAGTTTAAGGCAGGGGCCCTACAATGAGCAGTTCTTC	-	TRBV28	TRBJ2-1	-
CASRETYDRVNQPQHF	TGTGCCAGCAGAGAGACCTATGACAGGGTGAATCAGCCCCAGCATTTT	TRBD1	TRBV28	TRBJ1-5	-
CASSQDQGGHYKHNEQFF	TGCGCCAGCAGTCAGGATCAGGGTGGGCACTACAAGCACAATGAGCAGTTCTTC	-	TRBV23-1	TRBJ2-1	-
CASSPRGRQGLTDTQYF	TGTGCCAGCAGCCCCCGCGGTAGACAGGGACTCACAGATACGCAGTATTTT	-	TRBV9	TRBJ2-3	once
CASSQAPLAEYYNEQFF	TGCGCCAGCAGCCAAGCTCCTCTAGCGGAATACTACAATGAGCAGTTCTTC	TRBD2	TRBV4-1	TRBJ2-1	-
CVVSSGTPYEQYF	TGTGTGGTTTCTAGCGGGACCCCCTACGAGCAGTACTTC	TRBD2	TRBV10-3	TRBJ2-7	-
CASSEVRTSYEQYF	TGTGCCAGCAGTGAAGTACGAACATCCTACGAGCAGTACTTC	-	TRBV2	TRBJ2-7	-
CASSATGAINQPQHF	TGTGCCAGCTCCGCGACAGGGGCTATCAATCAGCCCCAGCATTTT	TRBD1	TRBV18	TRBJ1-5	-
CASSYRGDTEAFF	TGTGCCAGCAGTTACAGGGGGGACACTGAAGCTTTCTTT	TRBD1	TRBV28	TRBJ1-1	-
CSVVRQRPYEQYF	TGCAGCGTTGTACGGCAGCGCCCGTACGAGCAGTACTTC	-	TRBV29-1	TRBJ2-7	-
CASSSRPNDYGQYF	TGTGCCAGCAGCTCGCGGCCCAATGATTACGGGCAGTACTTC	-	TRBV7-9	TRBJ2-7	-
CASSLHSSGYEQYF	TGTGCCAGCAGCTTACATTCTAGCGGCTACGAGCAGTACTTC	TRBD2	TRBV7-2	TRBJ2-7	-
CSAPGRANAFF	TGCAGTGCTCCGGGCAGGGCTAACGCTTTCTTT	-	TRBV20-1	TRBJ1-1	-
CAIRLERGTGELFF	TGTGCCATCCGACTAGAGAGAGGGACCGGGGAGCTGTTTTTT	-	TRBV6-1	TRBJ2-2	-
CASSLVLEQGISGNTIYF	TGCGCCAGCAGCTTGGTTTTAGAACAGGGAATCTCTGGAAACACCATATATTTT	-	TRBV5-1	TRBJ1-3	-
CASSPSAGGIYNEQFF	TGCGCCAGCAGTCCCTCGGCGGGAGGGATTTACAATGAGCAGTTCTTC	TRBD2	TRBV4-3	TRBJ2-1	-
CASSTPFGYTF	TGTGCCAGCAGTACTCCCTTCGGCTACACCTTC	-	TRBV28	TRBJ1-2	-
CASSLRLAGGPDTQYF	TGTGCCAGCAGCTTAAGACTAGCGGGAGGACCAGATACGCAGTATTTT	TRBD2	TRBV9	TRBJ2-3	-
CAISELLVTDEQFF	TGTGCCATCAGTGAGTTACTAGTCACGGATGAGCAGTTCTTC	-	TRBV10-3	TRBJ2-1	-
CSVVGDGPYEQYF	TGCAGCGTTGTAGGGGACGGACCCTACGAGCAGTACTTC	-	TRBV29-1	TRBJ2-7	-
CASSQAETGSAEQYF	TGTGCCAGCAGCCAGGCGGAGACAGGGTCGGCCGAGCAGTACTTC	TRBD1	TRBV5-4	TRBJ2-7	-
CASSPPGLDTQYF	TGTGCCAGCTCACCACCCGGGCTCGATACGCAGTATTTT	-	TRBV18	TRBJ2-3	-
CASRMGQGGYEQFF	TGTGCCAGCAGAATGGGACAGGGGGGGTATGAGCAGTTCTTC	TRBD1	TRBV6-6	TRBJ2-1	once
CASSLLGAQETQYF	TGCGCCAGCTCCCTCTTGGGGGCCCAAGAGACCCAGTACTTC	-	TRBV10-2	TRBJ2-5	-
CSVVGQSEQFF	TGCAGCGTTGTAGGCCAGAGTGAGCAGTTCTTC	-	TRBV29-1	TRBJ2-1	-
CASSYSRGGEVEQYF	TGTGCCAGCAGTTACTCGCGCGGGGGCGAAGTCGAGCAGTACTTC	-	TRBV6-6	TRBJ2-7	-
CASSDSQGPSYNEQFF	TGTGCCAGCAGTGACAGTCAGGGGCCCTCCTACAATGAGCAGTTCTTC	-	TRBV6-4	TRBJ2-1	-
CASSLVENLRSNEQFF	TGTGCCAGCAGCTTAGTGGAGAACCTACGGTCCAATGAGCAGTTCTTC	-	TRBV7-2	TRBJ2-1	-
CASSLADNNEQFF	TGCGCCAGCAGCTTGGCGGACAACAATGAGCAGTTCTTC	-	TRBV5-1	TRBJ2-1	-
CASRERWGQGTEAFF	TGTGCCAGCAGGGAACGCTGGGGGCAAGGGACTGAAGCTTTCTTT	-	TRBV5-5	TRBJ1-1	-
CASSSIGTWDSNQPQHF	TGTGCCAGCAGCTCGATCGGGACGTGGGATAGCAATCAGCCCCAGCATTTT	-	TRBV7-2	TRBJ1-5	-
CASSPAWGHTEAFF	TGTGCCAGCAGCCCCGCCTGGGGGCATACTGAAGCTTTCTTT	-	TRBV7-9	TRBJ1-1	-
CASSLGTVPYGYTF	TGTGCCAGTAGTCTTGGGACAGTTCCCTATGGCTACACCTTC	TRBD1	TRBV19	TRBJ1-2	-
CASSLTAGESWHGYTF	TGCGCCAGCAGCTTGACCGCAGGGGAATCGTGGCATGGCTACACCTTC	-	TRBV5-1	TRBJ1-2	-
CAISDVAGVGETQYF	TGTGCCATCAGTGACGTTGCGGGAGTGGGAGAGACCCAGTACTTC	TRBD2	TRBV10-3	TRBJ2-5	-
CASSLGWSLTEAFF	TGTGCCAGCAGTCTAGGGTGGAGCCTTACTGAAGCTTTCTTT	-	TRBV2	TRBJ1-1	-
CASSLNRGATEAFF	TGTGCCAGCTCGCTAAATCGGGGGGCTACTGAAGCTTTCTTT	-	TRBV18	TRBJ1-1	-
CASSLEGGSRNEQFF	TGCGCCAGCAGCTTGGAGGGAGGGAGTCGGAATGAGCAGTTCTTC	TRBD2	TRBV5-1	TRBJ2-1	-
CASSSEQPGRRMPTNEKLFF	TGCGCCAGCAGCTCAGAACAGCCGGGACGCCGGATGCCAACTAATGAAAAACTGTTTTTT	-	TRBV5-1	TRBJ1-4	-
CAWSVGTANEKLFF	TGTGCCTGGAGTGTAGGGACGGCTAATGAAAAACTGTTTTTT	-	TRBV30	TRBJ1-4	-
CASSPASGRSRGTGELFF	TGTGCCAGCTCACCAGCGAGCGGGAGGAGTCGGGGCACCGGGGAGCTGTTTTTT	TRBD2	TRBV18	TRBJ2-2	-
CASLRGAPFNTEAFF	TGTGCCAGCCTAAGGGGAGCGCCCTTCAACACTGAAGCTTTCTTT	-	TRBV2	TRBJ1-1	-
CASSGTKWAGLSYNEQFF	TGTGCCAGCAGTGGGACAAAATGGGCGGGCCTCTCCTACAATGAGCAGTTCTTC	-	TRBV6-1	TRBJ2-1	-
CASSLAGQGVSDTQYF	TGTGCCAGCAGCTTAGCGGGGCAGGGCGTCTCAGATACGCAGTATTTT	-	TRBV7-2	TRBJ2-3	-
CASSPPRTTGELFF	TGTGCCAGCAGCCCCCCCAGGACCACCGGGGAGCTGTTTTTT	-	TRBV4-2	TRBJ2-2	-